Reported below is one TCR beta chain. Antigen unknown. This record belongs to a study of identical twins. MiXCR was run by TCRdb on the 5' RACE reads, yielding one entry per CDR3 protein. Of more than 250,000 distinct CDR3 sequences listed, roughly 8.6% are singletons. Points from the study as a whole: Fewer insertions marked abundant cord blood beta clonotypes; young adult naive trended weakly, memory not at all.

The sample was also linked to a second study, of yellow fever vaccine responses in identical twins.

Input material: memory (CD45RO+) T cells sorted from blood. The source of this sequence is a woman under 30 in good health.

The CDR3 is CSAIAGVTYNEQFF. In DNA, the CDR3 is TGCAGTGCTATAGCGGGAGTCACCTACAATGAGCAGTTCTTC. The chain carries TRBV20-1 and TRBJ2-1; the match to TRBD2 covers 9 bases. With 4 bases clipped from V and 2 bases from J, the junction kept 3 bases outside the gene matches. The CDR3 has 14 amino acids. CDR1 is DFQATT, CDR2 SNEGSKA, per germline (reference sequence).